This TCR beta chain was found in a study of blood T cell repertoires in COVID-19. Sequencing was performed with immunoSEQ multiplex PCR; in TCRdb, only in-frame clones are kept and a portion is missing. The data contain about 240,000 clones, around 84% of them singletons. V was pared by 3 bases and J by 0 bases, with 11 bases of the junction left unmatched. This CDR3 spans 18 amino acids. CDR1 LNHDA and CDR2 SQIVND come from the germline V gene (reference sequence). This chain uses TRBV19 with TRBJ2-3; 8 bases fit TRBD2. This TCR was sampled from a woman younger than 30 with acute or convalescent COVID-19. Sequencing used peripheral blood. The CDR3 loop reads CASSMGLISGASTDTQYF. The CDR3 region has the DNA TGTGCCAGTAGTATGGGGCTTATTAGCGGGGCTAGCACAGATACGCAGTATTTT.